This entry features one T cell receptor (beta chain) sequence. This entry comes from a study of blood T cells in healthy people across ages. The CDR3 totals 13 residues. Germline CDR1 MDHEN, CDR2 SYDVKM. Trimming shortened V by 1 base and J by 10 bases, and 14 bases separated the two germline ends. A sample-barcoded 5' primer and a J-beta primer mix were used in a second PCR of about 7 to 12 cycles. From the 5' RACE reads, TCRdb called clonotypes with MiXCR, one entry per CDR3 protein. The sample includes about 580,000 distinct CDR3 sequences, 40% to 50% of them seen just once. The chain recombines TRBV28 with TRBJ2-7; D possibly corresponds to TRBD2 (5 bases). The sample consisted of blood. The receptor's source is an older man in good health. The CDR3 reads CASSLSGRINQYF. CDR3 sequence (DNA): TGTGCCAGCAGTTTATCGGGAAGGATTAATCAGTACTTC.